This T cell receptor (beta chain) was retrieved from a study of cytomegalovirus exposure and HLA in healthy donors. Study-wide points: Trimming of TCR beta V- and J-genes showed a link, identified in a later analysis, to a missense DCLRE1C variant. The authors enumerated 150 to 200 TCR beta chains as linked to cytomegalovirus. Clonal expansion was found to be greater in HLA-associated TCR beta chains than in equally common others in a later analysis.

This PCR relied on a set of 60 Vbeta primers and 13 Jbeta primers. Repertoires were generated with immunoSEQ multiplex PCR, while TCRdb's copy carries only in-frame clones and drops some. The table lists some 160,000 clones, about four fifths of them singletons, with about 4.1% in the top ten. For this clone: Its antigen is not identified.

This CDR3 is 15 amino acids long. Trimming took 1 base from V and 1 from J, leaving 8 bases between them. CDR1 is LNHDA, CDR2 SQIVND, per germline (reference sequence). The receptor was derived from a woman between 40 and 55 years old in good health and CMV-seropositive. Sequenced sample: PBMCs. The chain has TRBV19 and TRBJ1-5; maybe TRBD1 (5 bases). The CDR3 DNA reads as TGTGCCAGTAGTATAGGGGGCGAGAGCAATCAGCCCCAGCATTTT. Residues: CASSIGGESNQPQHF.